A selection of T cell receptor beta chains follows, all from one sample in a study of T-cell memory formation after mild COVID-19. TCRdb re-analysed the 5' RACE reads in MiXCR, keeping a single row per CDR3 protein. The sample yields about 140,000 distinct CDR3 sequences, around 15% seen once. Input material: PBMCs or a T cell subset sorted from them (not recorded which). These receptors all stem from an adult woman who had mild COVID-19 (a few samples of this study predate the infection). Cell type and time point are not known. The CDR3 runs from the conserved cysteine through the conserved F or W. D genes are given only for firm matches. Expanded clones are given a class, and other clones once, few, many or no size at all.

NA few TRBJ2-7 TRBV7-2 CASSRSPYTEVAYEQYF TGTGCCAGCAGCCGGAGTCCTTATACAGAAGTAGCCTACGAGCAGTACTTC
NA NA TRBJ1-1 TRBV6-6 CASSYSWRGDEAFF TGTGCCAGCAGTTACTCTTGGCGCGGGGATGAAGCTTTCTTT
NA few TRBJ2-7 TRBV6-4 CASSDSRAPVGLCEQYF TGTGCCAGCAGTGACTCGAGGGCCCCTGTGGGACTCTGCGAGCAGTACTTC
TRBD2 few TRBJ2-4 TRBV5-1 CASSFRLAGENIQYF TGCGCCAGCAGCTTCAGACTAGCGGGGGAAAACATTCAGTACTTC
TRBD2 NA TRBJ2-5 TRBV9 CASSVGLAGVPGTQYF TGTGCCAGCAGCGTGGGACTAGCGGGAGTGCCCGGGACCCAGTACTTC
TRBD1 NA TRBJ2-7 TRBV5-1 CASSWTGGYEQYF TGCGCCAGCAGCTGGACAGGGGGCTACGAGCAGTACTTC
NA many TRBJ2-2 TRBV5-1 CASSLVGANTGELFF TGCGCCAGCAGCTTGGTAGGGGCGAACACCGGGGAGCTGTTTTTT
NA NA TRBJ1-2 TRBV29-1 CSVEEGRRTF TGCAGCGTTGAAGAAGGTCGGAGAACCTTC
NA many TRBJ2-3 TRBV27 CASSFTGGSLFTDTQYF TGTGCCAGCAGTTTCACTGGGGGCTCCCTCTTCACAGATACGCAGTATTTT
TRBD1 few TRBJ2-2 TRBV27 CASSWYPPGQELTGELFF TGTGCCAGCAGTTGGTACCCCCCGGGACAGGAGCTCACCGGGGAGCTGTTTTTT
NA few TRBJ2-3 TRBV3-1 CASSQDWSRADTQYF TGTGCCAGCAGCCAAGATTGGTCGCGTGCAGATACGCAGTATTTT
NA few TRBJ1-5 TRBV12-3/TRBV12-4 CASSLGLEGSNQPQHF TGTGCCAGCAGTTTAGGGTTGGAAGGGAGCAATCAGCCCCAGCATTTT
TRBD1 many TRBJ2-7 TRBV7-9 CASSLTPTGGSYEQYF TGTGCCAGCAGCCTAACTCCGACAGGGGGCTCCTACGAGCAGTACTTC
TRBD2 NA TRBJ2-2 TRBV14 CASSQDVGLAGGYGELFF TGTGCCAGCAGCCAAGACGTGGGACTAGCGGGAGGATACGGGGAGCTGTTTTTT
NA NA TRBJ2-7 TRBV21-1 CASSNRFVCGGATPYEQYF TGTGCCAGCAGCAATCGTTTTGTCTGTGGCGGGGCTACTCCATACGAGCAGTACTTC
NA few TRBJ1-2 TRBV12-3/TRBV12-4 CASRERFNYGYTF TGTGCCAGCAGGGAAAGATTCAACTATGGCTACACCTTC
NA NA TRBJ1-1 TRBV9 CASSSGSAPTEAFF TGTGCCAGCAGTTCCGGGTCAGCCCCCACTGAAGCTTTCTTT
NA NA TRBJ1-1 TRBV12-3/TRBV12-4 CASSPRVTEAFF TGTGCCAGCAGCCCCAGGGTTACTGAAGCTTTCTTT
NA NA TRBJ1-2 TRBV6-5 CASSYGGSVGYTF TGTGCCAGCAGTTACGGGGGGTCGGTTGGCTACACCTTC
NA few TRBJ2-5 TRBV7-8 CASSLALRETQYF TGTGCCAGCAGCTTAGCACTACGGGAGACCCAGTACTTC
TRBD2 many TRBJ2-5 TRBV9 CASSGPRIGLAGETQYF TGTGCCAGCAGCGGACCACGCATTGGACTAGCGGGGGAGACCCAGTACTTC
NA few TRBJ2-3 TRBV12-3/TRBV12-4 CASSRTIDTQYF TGTGCCAGCAGTAGAACAATAGATACGCAGTATTTT
TRBD1 NA TRBJ1-2 TRBV9 CASSATGAGGYGYTF TGTGCCAGCAGCGCTACAGGGGCGGGTGGGTATGGCTACACCTTC
TRBD1 few TRBJ2-7 TRBV7-2 CASSLDRVNYEQYF TGTGCCAGCAGCTTGGACAGGGTAAACTACGAGCAGTACTTC
TRBD2 NA TRBJ2-1 TRBV9 CASSVGTGTSSYEQFF TGTGCCAGCAGCGTAGGGACCGGGACTAGTTCGTATGAGCAGTTCTTC
NA few TRBJ2-7 TRBV27 CASSSRLGERYEQYF TGTGCCAGCAGTTCCCGGCTAGGGGAACGCTACGAGCAGTACTTC
NA NA TRBJ2-3 TRBV9 CASSGESTDTQYF TGTGCCAGCAGCGGGGAAAGCACAGATACGCAGTATTTT
TRBD2 NA TRBJ2-1 TRBV7-9 CASSPGTSSPGDQFF TGTGCCAGCAGCCCCGGGACTAGCTCCCCAGGGGATCAGTTCTTC
TRBD2 NA TRBJ2-1 TRBV15 CATSREGKLAAGEYNEQFF TGTGCCACCAGCAGAGAAGGGAAACTAGCAGCGGGGGAATACAATGAGCAGTTCTTC
NA NA TRBJ1-1 TRBV30 CAWSDGVNTEAFF TGTGCCTGGAGTGACGGGGTGAACACTGAAGCTTTCTTT
NA few TRBJ1-1 TRBV6-2/TRBV6-3 CASSSGTFTEAFF TGTGCCAGCAGTTCCGGGACATTCACTGAAGCTTTCTTT
NA NA TRBJ1-4 TRBV7-6 CASSFGLREKLFF TGTGCCAGCAGCTTCGGACTCCGGGAAAAACTGTTTTTT
NA many TRBJ2-7 TRBV7-9 CASSGHWEHHEQYF TGTGCCAGCAGCGGGCATTGGGAACACCACGAGCAGTACTTC
NA NA TRBJ2-7 TRBV13 CASSLGRGIRYEQYF TGTGCCAGCAGCTTAGGCCGCGGGATTCGGTACGAGCAGTACTTC
NA NA TRBJ2-3 TRBV7-2 CASSWGTDTQYF TGTGCCAGCAGCTGGGGGACAGATACGCAGTATTTT
NA few TRBJ2-7 TRBV20-1 CSARAPDIRSYEQYF TGCAGTGCTAGAGCCCCGGACATCAGAAGCTACGAGCAGTACTTC
TRBD2 NA TRBJ2-5 TRBV5-4 CASSLAGEPYQETQYF TGTGCCAGCAGTTTAGCGGGAGAACCGTACCAAGAGACCCAGTACTTC
TRBD2 NA TRBJ2-2 TRBV9 CASSVTSANTGELFF TGTGCCAGCAGCGTGACTAGCGCGAACACCGGGGAGCTGTTTTTT
TRBD2 few TRBJ2-5 TRBV23-1 CASSHPGLAGETQYF TGCGCCAGCAGTCACCCGGGACTAGCGGGAGAGACCCAGTACTTC
TRBD2 few TRBJ2-1 TRBV7-6 CASSSWSGGPDNEQFF TGTGCCAGCAGCTCCTGGAGCGGGGGGCCCGACAATGAGCAGTTCTTC
NA few TRBJ1-2 TRBV27 CASSLYTGWGYGYTF TGTGCCAGCAGTTTATATACAGGGTGGGGATACGGCTACACCTTC
TRBD2 few TRBJ2-5 TRBV12-3/TRBV12-4 CASSTGGQETQYF TGTGCCAGCAGTACGGGAGGGCAAGAGACCCAGTACTTC
TRBD1 NA TRBJ2-1 TRBV5-6 CASIGQGSLNEQFF TGTGCCAGCATCGGACAGGGATCTCTCAATGAGCAGTTCTTC
TRBD2 few TRBJ2-1 TRBV7-9 CASSPPASGNNEQFF TGTGCCAGCAGCCCACCGGCTAGCGGAAACAATGAGCAGTTCTTC
NA NA TRBJ2-3 TRBV15 CATSLGGASTDTQYF TGTGCCACCAGTTTGGGGGGGGCAAGCACAGATACGCAGTATTTT
NA few TRBJ1-6 TRBV4-1 CASSQDQAGSINSPLHF TGCGCCAGCAGCCAAGATCAGGCAGGGTCGATTAATTCACCCCTCCACTTT
TRBD1 few TRBJ2-2 TRBV7-6 CASSLAGTGRSTGELFF TGTGCCAGCAGCTTAGCCGGGACAGGGCGCAGCACCGGGGAGCTGTTTTTT
NA many TRBJ2-3 TRBV7-9 CASTPEGGTDTQYF TGTGCCAGCACCCCTGAGGGGGGCACAGATACGCAGTATTTT
NA NA TRBJ2-3 TRBV9 CASTPGRGLSADTQYF TGTGCCAGCACCCCGGGGAGGGGGCTCTCGGCAGATACGCAGTATTTT
TRBD1 few TRBJ2-7 TRBV7-9 CASSLGQRYSYEQYF TGTGCCAGCAGCCTGGGACAGCGATACTCCTACGAGCAGTACTTC
NA NA TRBJ2-1 TRBV12-3/TRBV12-4 CASSLQSSYNEQFF TGTGCCAGCAGTTTACAGAGCTCCTACAATGAGCAGTTCTTC
NA NA TRBJ2-2 TRBV6-2/TRBV6-3 CASSILPNTGELFF TGTGCCAGCAGTATACTTCCGAACACCGGGGAGCTGTTTTTT
NA NA TRBJ2-3 TRBV12-3/TRBV12-4 CASSFYSTDTQYF TGTGCCAGCAGTTTTTATAGCACAGATACGCAGTATTTT
TRBD1 NA TRBJ2-5 TRBV5-1 CASSLGPTGVLETQYF TGCGCCAGCAGCTTGGGTCCTACAGGGGTGCTAGAGACCCAGTACTTC
NA NA TRBJ2-7 TRBV19 CASSPGTVVREQYF TGTGCCAGTAGCCCCGGGACCGTGGTGCGCGAGCAGTACTTC